These T cell receptor beta chains were read from a single sample in a study of blood T cells in healthy people across ages. TCRdb used MiXCR to reprocess the 5' RACE reads, holding one entry per CDR3 protein. The sample lists about 1.6 million distinct CDR3 sequences, 30% to 40% occurring once. Sequencing was carried out using blood. The source of these receptors is a woman aged 25-40 years in good health. CDR3s include the opening cysteine and the closing phenylalanine or tryptophan. Not every row has a clone size; where given, it reads once, few, many or a size class.

TRBJ1-2,-,TRBV4-2,CASSLRGTAGGVNYGYTF
TRBJ2-7,many,TRBV7-2,CASSFRISEQYF
TRBJ2-7,few,TRBV9,CASSVFSGTDTYEQYF
TRBJ2-4,-,TRBV28,CASSAYRDLAKNIQYF
TRBJ1-3,-,TRBV12-3/TRBV12-4,CASSLREAGNTIYF
TRBJ2-1,few,TRBV2,CASSLVDISPGYNEQFF
TRBJ1-2,once,TRBV27,CASSPRQAYYGYTF
-,-,TRBV5-1,CASSKWGQGMNEQYF
TRBJ2-5,-,TRBV3-1,CASSHGGRAPQETQYF
TRBJ2-5,-,TRBV9,CASSGGQGRGQETQYF
TRBJ2-5,-,TRBV20-1,CSSNRGVRLETQYF
TRBJ2-7,-,TRBV6-2/TRBV6-3,CASSYRDSFYEQYF
TRBJ1-1,-,TRBV30,CAWSVWQSGTEAFF
TRBJ2-1,few,TRBV12-3/TRBV12-4,CASRTGNPYNEQFF
TRBJ2-7,few,TRBV20-1,CSARDFRYEQYF
TRBJ2-6,-,TRBV4-1,CASNPSWNSGANVLTF
TRBJ2-5,few,TRBV9,CASSVSSGGLEQYF
TRBJ2-2,few,TRBV5-1,CASSLVGPETGELFF
TRBJ2-3,few,TRBV10-3,CAISAALRTGRAVTDTQYF
TRBJ2-3,once,TRBV10-2,CASSDRTGDTQYF
TRBJ1-1,few,TRBV20-1,CSLQRNTEAFF
TRBJ2-7,few,TRBV7-8,CASSSGEGSYEQYF
TRBJ1-4,-,TRBV7-2,CASSGTLQGFREKLFF
TRBJ2-7,few,TRBV6-1,CASSDISGSTYEQYF
TRBJ2-1,-,TRBV7-9,CASGPSVLSSYNEQFF
TRBJ2-1,-,TRBV7-9,CASRSRQWGLYNEQFF
TRBJ2-3,few,TRBV20-1,CSARDRSGARGDTQYF
TRBJ2-1,-,TRBV12-3/TRBV12-4,CASRPGTSAQDEQFF
TRBJ2-2,-,TRBV7-2,CASSPASGRASGELFF
TRBJ2-2,few,TRBV27,CASRAGHLTGELFF
TRBJ2-3,once,TRBV5-1,CASSLGDYTDTQYF
TRBJ1-2,-,TRBV12-3/TRBV12-4,CATSPGGNYGYTF
TRBJ2-1,few,TRBV20-1,CSARDRAKHNEQFF
TRBJ2-3,few,TRBV20-1,CSADPGGTLVTDTQYF
TRBJ1-1,-,TRBV20-1,CSARVPGGGRNTEAFF
TRBJ1-5,few,TRBV6-4,CASSDEGARGNQPQHF
TRBJ2-5,-,TRBV9,CASSVEGGRGETQYF
TRBJ2-5,-,TRBV12-3/TRBV12-4,CASSQGSTEQYF
TRBJ1-4,few,TRBV27,CASRGLWGEKLFF
TRBJ2-7,many,TRBV12-3/TRBV12-4,CASSLLAGGREQYF
TRBJ2-7,few,TRBV20-1,CSARLTGGGYEQYF
TRBJ2-7,few,TRBV3-1,CASSQWTGSYEQYF
TRBJ2-1,few,TRBV5-6,CASSLGGGAFEQFF
TRBJ1-2,-,TRBV12-3/TRBV12-4,CASSTTDRAYGYTF
TRBJ1-4,once,TRBV12-3/TRBV12-4,CASSLGAGWEKLFF
TRBJ2-7,-,TRBV9,CASSVAGGISYEQYF
TRBJ1-5,few,TRBV5-1,CASSLTGTVNQPQHF